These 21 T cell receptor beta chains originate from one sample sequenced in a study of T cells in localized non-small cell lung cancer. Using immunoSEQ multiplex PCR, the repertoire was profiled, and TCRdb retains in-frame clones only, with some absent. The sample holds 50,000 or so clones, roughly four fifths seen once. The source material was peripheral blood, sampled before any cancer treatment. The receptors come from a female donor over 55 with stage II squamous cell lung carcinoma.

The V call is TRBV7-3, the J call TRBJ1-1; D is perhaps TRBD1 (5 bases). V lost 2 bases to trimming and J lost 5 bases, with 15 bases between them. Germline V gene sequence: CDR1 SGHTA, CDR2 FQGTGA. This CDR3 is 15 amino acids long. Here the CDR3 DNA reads TGTGCCAGCAGCTTAGACGGGGCGCGGAATACTGAAGCTTTCTTT. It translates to CASSLDGARNTEAFF.

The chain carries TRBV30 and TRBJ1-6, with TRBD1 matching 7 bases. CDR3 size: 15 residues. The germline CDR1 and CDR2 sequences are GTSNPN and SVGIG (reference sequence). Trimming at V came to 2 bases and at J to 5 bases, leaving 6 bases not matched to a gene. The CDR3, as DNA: TGTGCCTGGAGTTTGGCAGGGGGAAATAATTCACCCCTCCACTTT. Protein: CAWSLAGGNNSPLHF.

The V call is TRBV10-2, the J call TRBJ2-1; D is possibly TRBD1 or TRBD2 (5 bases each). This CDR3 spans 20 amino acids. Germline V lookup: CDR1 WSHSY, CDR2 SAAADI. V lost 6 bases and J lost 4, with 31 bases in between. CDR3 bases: TGCGCCAGCAGGGATAGAACGGGGATCGGGGCTACGAATAAATACAATGAGCAGTTCTTC. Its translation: CASRDRTGIGATNKYNEQFF.

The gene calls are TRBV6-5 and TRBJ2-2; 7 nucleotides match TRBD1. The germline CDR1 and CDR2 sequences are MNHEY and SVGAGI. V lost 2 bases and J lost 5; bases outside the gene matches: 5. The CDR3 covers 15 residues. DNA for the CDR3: TGTGCCAGCAGTTACGAGGGGGCCCCAACCGGGGAGCTGTTTTTT. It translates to CASSYEGAPTGELFF.

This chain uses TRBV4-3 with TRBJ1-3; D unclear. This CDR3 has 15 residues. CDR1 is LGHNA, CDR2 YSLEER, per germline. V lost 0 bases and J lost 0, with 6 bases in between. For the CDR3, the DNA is TGCGCCAGCAGCCAAGATGACCGCTCTGGAAACACCATATATTTT. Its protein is CASSQDDRSGNTIYF.

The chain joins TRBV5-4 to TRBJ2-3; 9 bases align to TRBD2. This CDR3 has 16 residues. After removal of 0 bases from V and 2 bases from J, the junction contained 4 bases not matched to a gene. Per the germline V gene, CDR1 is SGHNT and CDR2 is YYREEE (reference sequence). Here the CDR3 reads CASSLGGGAVTDTQYF. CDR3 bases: TGTGCCAGCAGCTTGGGCGGGGGGGCCGTCACAGATACGCAGTATTTT.

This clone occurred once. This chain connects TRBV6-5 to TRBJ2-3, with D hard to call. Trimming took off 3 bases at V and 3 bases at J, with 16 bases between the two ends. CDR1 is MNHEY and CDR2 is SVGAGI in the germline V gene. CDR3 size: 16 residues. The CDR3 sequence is CASSYSSTVNTDTQYF. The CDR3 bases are TGTGCCAGCAGTTATTCATCGACGGTGAATACAGATACGCAGTATTTT.

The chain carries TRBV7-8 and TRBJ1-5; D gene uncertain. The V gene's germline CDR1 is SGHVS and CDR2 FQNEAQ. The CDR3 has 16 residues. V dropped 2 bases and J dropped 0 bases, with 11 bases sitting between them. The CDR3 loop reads CASSLFASPSNQPQHF. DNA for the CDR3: TGTGCCAGCAGCTTATTTGCCAGTCCTAGCAATCAGCCCCAGCATTTT.

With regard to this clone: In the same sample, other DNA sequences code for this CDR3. CDR3 in DNA: TGTGCCAGCAGCTTGGCGGGGGGCTCGGGCTATGGCTACACCTTC. Translation: CASSLAGGSGYGYTF. V usage is TRBV5-4 and J usage is TRBJ1-2, with D maybe TRBD1 (6 bases). The germline V gene has CDR1 SGHNT and CDR2 YYREEE (reference sequence). The V gene lost 0 bases and the J gene lost 4 bases, with 13 bases spanning the gap. The CDR3 is 15 amino acids.

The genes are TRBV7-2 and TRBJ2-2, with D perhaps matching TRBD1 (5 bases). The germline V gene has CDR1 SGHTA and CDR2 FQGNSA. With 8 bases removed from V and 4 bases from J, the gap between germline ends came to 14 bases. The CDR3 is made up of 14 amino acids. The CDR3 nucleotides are TGTGCCAGCTTCAGGGCGATGGGCACCGGGGAGCTGTTTTTT. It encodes CASFRAMGTGELFF. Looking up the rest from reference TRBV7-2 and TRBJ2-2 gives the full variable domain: GAGVSQSPSNKVTEKGKDVELRCDPISGHTALYWYRQSLGQGLEFLIYFQGNSAPDKSGLPSDRFSAERTGGSVSTLTIQRTQQEDSAVYLCASFRAMGTGELFFGEGSRLTVL.

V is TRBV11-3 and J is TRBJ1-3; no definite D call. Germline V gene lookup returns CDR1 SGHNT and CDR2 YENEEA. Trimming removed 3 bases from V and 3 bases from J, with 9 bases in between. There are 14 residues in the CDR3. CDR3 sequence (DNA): TGTGCCAGCAGCTTTTCAGGCCTTGGAAACACCATATATTTT. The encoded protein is CASSFSGLGNTIYF.

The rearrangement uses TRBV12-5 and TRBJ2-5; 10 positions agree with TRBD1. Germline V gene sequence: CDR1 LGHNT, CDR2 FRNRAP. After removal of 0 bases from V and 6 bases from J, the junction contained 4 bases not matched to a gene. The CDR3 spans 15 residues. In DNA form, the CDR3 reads TGTGCTAGTGGTTTGGTCGGACAGGGGGTAAAGACCCAGTACTTC. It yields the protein CASGLVGQGVKTQYF.

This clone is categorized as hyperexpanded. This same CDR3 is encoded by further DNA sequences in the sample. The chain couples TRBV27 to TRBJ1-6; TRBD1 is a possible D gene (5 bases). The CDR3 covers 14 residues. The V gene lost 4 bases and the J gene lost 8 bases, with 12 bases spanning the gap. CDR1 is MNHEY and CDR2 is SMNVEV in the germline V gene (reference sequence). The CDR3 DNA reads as TGTGCCAGCAGTTCCCAGGGTCTATATTCACCCCTCCACTTT. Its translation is CASSSQGLYSPLHF.

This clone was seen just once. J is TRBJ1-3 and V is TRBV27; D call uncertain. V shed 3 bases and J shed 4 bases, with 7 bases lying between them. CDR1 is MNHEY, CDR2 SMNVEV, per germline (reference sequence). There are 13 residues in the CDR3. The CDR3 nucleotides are TGTGCCAGCAGTTTGAAAATAGGAAACACCATATATTTT. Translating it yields CASSLKIGNTIYF.

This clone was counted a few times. CDR3 loop: CASSRTRDYEQYF. In nucleotides, the CDR3 is TGTGCCAGCAGCCGGACCCGCGACTACGAGCAGTACTTC. The chain joins TRBV7-8 to TRBJ2-7, with D uncertain. V was pared by 5 bases and J by 3 bases, with 11 bases between. The CDR3 extends over 13 amino acids. Germline V gene data show CDR1 as SGHVS and CDR2 as FQNEAQ.

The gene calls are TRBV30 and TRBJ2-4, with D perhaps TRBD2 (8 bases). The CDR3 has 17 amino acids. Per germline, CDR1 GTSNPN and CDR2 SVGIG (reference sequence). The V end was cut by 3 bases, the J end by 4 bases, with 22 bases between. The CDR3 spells CAWSAGGGTEIKNIQYF. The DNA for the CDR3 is TGTGCCTGGAGCGCCGGGGGGGGGACAGAAATTAAAAACATTCAGTACTTC.

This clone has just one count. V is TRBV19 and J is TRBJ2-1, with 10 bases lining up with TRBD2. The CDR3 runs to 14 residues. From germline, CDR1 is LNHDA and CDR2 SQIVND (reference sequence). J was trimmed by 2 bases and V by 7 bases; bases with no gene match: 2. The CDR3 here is CASTTSGAYNEQFF. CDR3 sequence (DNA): TGTGCCAGTACCACTAGCGGGGCCTACAATGAGCAGTTCTTC. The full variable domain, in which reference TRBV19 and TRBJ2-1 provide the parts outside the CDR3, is DGGITQSPKYLFRKEGQNVTLSCEQNLNHDAMYWYRQDPGQGLRLIYYSQIVNDFQKGDIAEGYSVSREKKESFPLTVTSAQKNPTAFYLCASTTSGAYNEQFFGPGTRLTVL.

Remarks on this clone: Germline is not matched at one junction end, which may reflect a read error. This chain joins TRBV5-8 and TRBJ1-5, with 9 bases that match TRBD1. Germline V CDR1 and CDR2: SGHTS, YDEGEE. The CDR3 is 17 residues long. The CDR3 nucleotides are TGTGCCAGCAGCTTCCCCCAGCAGGGACAGGGCAAACAGCCCCAGCATTTT. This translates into CASSFPQQGQGKQPQHF.

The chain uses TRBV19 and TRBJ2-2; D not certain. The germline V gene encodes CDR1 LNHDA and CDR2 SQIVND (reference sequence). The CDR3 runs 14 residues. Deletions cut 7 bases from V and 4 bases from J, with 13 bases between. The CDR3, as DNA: TGTGCCAGTAACCCAACTACCCTCACCGGGGAGCTGTTTTTT. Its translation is CASNPTTLTGELFF.

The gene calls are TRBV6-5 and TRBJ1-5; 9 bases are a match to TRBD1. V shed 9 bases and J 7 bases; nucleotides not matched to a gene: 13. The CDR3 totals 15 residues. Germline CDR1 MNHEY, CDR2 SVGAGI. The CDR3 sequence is CASSAGQGIGQPQHF. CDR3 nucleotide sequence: TGTGCCAGTTCGGCGGGACAGGGAATCGGGCAGCCCCAGCATTTT.

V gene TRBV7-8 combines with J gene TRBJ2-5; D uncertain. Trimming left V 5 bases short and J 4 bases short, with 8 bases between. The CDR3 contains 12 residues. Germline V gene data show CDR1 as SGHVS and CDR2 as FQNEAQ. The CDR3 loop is CASSPKGETQYF. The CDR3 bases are TGTGCCAGCAGCCCGAAGGGAGAGACCCAGTACTTC.